What follows describes a single T cell receptor (beta chain). Data came from immunoSEQ multiplex PCR; TCRdb stores just in-frame clones and leaves some out. The sample consists of roughly 180,000 clones, 84% of them appearing once. The data stem from a study of cytotoxic CD8 clonotypes in ibrutinib-treated CLL. Background on the study: The taking of response samples occurred after a median roughly 11 months of treatment, with a range of 6 to 36.

The sample here was PBMCs, taken after 24 months of ibrutinib treatment. This TCR was recovered from a human donor with chronic lymphocytic leukemia.

The CDR3 protein is CAISEVAGRFTEAFF. The CDR3, as DNA: TGTGCCATCAGTGAAGTCGCGGGGCGATTCACTGAAGCTTTCTTT. V usage is TRBV10-3 and J usage is TRBJ1-1; TRBD1 is a possible D gene (5 bases). V gave up 3 bases and J gave up 4 bases, with 15 bases separating them. From germline, CDR1 is ENHRY and CDR2 SYGVKD. This CDR3 spans 15 amino acids.